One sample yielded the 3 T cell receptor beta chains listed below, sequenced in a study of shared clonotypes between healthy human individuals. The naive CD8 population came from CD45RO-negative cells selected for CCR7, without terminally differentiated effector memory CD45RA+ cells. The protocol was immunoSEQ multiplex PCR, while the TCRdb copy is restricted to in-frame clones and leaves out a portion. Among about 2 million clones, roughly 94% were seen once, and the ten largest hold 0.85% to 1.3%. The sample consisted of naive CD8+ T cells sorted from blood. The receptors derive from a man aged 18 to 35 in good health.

The CDR3 loop is CASGLVPPTVGYTF. CDR3 bases: TGTGCTAGTGGTTTGGTACCCCCCACGGTAGGCTACACCTTC. This chain joins TRBV12-5 and TRBJ1-2; D not certain. The CDR3 contains 14 residues. Trimming removed 0 bases at V and 8 bases at J, with 13 bases between. In germline, CDR1 is LGHNT, CDR2 FRNRAP.

The CDR3 sequence: CASSFGTGEWDEQFF. As DNA, the CDR3 is TGTGCCAGCAGCTTCGGGACGGGGGAATGGGATGAGCAGTTCTTC. This chain joins TRBV5-8 and TRBJ2-1; D may be TRBD2 (6 bases). Trimming left V 2 bases short and J 8 bases short, with 17 bases between. The CDR3 spans 15 residues. CDR1 SGHTS and CDR2 YDEGEE come from the germline V gene.

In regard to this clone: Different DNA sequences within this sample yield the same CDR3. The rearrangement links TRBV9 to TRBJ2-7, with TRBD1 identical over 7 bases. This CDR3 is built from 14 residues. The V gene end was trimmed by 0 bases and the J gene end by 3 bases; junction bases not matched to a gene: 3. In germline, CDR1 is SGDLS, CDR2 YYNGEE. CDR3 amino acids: CASSVEGASYEQYF. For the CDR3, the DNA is TGTGCCAGCAGCGTAGAGGGGGCAAGCTACGAGCAGTACTTC.